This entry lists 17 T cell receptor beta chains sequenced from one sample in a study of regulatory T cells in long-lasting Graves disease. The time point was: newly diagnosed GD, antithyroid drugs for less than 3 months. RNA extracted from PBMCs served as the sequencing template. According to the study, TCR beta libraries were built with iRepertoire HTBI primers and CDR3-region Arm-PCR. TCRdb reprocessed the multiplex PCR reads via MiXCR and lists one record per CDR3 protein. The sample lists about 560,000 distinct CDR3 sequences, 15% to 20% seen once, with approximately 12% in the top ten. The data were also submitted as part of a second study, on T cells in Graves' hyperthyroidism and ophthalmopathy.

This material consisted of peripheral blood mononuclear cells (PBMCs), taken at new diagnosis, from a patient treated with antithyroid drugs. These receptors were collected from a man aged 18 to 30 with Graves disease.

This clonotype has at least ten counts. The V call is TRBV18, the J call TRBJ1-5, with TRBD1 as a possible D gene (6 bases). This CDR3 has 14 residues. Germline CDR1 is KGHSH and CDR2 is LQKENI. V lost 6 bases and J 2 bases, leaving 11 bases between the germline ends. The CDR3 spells CASSPSGGNQPQHF. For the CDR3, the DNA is TGTGCCAGCTCGCCCTCAGGGGGCAATCAGCCCCAGCATTTT.

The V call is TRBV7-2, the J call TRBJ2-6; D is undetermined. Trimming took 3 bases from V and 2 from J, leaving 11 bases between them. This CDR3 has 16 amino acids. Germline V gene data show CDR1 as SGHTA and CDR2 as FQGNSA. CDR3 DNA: TGTGCCAGCAGCTTTACAGTTGGGGCTGGGGCCAACGTCCTGACTTTC. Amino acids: CASSFTVGAGANVLTF. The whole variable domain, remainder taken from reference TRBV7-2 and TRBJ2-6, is GAGVSQSPSNKVTEKGKDVELRCDPISGHTALYWYRQSLGQGLEFLIYFQGNSAPDKSGLPSDRFSAERTGGSVSTLTIQRTQQEDSAVYLCASSFTVGAGANVLTFGAGSRLTVL.

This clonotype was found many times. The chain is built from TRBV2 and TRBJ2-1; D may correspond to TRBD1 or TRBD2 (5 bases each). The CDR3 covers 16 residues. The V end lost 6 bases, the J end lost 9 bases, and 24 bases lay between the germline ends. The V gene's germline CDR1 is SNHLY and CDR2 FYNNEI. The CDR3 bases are TGTGCCAGCAGCGATAGACCGGGACCTCTCAGCGTTGAGCAGTTCTTC. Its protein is CASSDRPGPLSVEQFF.

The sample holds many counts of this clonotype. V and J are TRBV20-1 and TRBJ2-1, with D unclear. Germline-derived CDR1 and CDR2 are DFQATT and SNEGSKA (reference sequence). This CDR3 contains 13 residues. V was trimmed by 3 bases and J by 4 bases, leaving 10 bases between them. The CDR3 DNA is TGCAGTGCTAGCAGCGCGAGTTACAATGAGCAGTTCTTC. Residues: CSASSASYNEQFF.

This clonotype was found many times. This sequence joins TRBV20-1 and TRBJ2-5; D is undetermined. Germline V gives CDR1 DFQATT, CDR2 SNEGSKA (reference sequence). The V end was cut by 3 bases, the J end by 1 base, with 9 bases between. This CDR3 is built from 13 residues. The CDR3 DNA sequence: TGCAGTGCTAGGCTGAAGGCCCAAGAGACCCAGTACTTC. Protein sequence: CSARLKAQETQYF.

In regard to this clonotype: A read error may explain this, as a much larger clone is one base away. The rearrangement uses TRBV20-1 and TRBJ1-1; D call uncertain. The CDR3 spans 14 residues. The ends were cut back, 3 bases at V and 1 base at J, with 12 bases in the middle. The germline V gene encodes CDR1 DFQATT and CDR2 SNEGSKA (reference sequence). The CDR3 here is CSASAYAGNTEAFF. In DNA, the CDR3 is TGCAGTGCTAGCGCCTACGCGGGGAACACTGAAGCTTTCTTT.

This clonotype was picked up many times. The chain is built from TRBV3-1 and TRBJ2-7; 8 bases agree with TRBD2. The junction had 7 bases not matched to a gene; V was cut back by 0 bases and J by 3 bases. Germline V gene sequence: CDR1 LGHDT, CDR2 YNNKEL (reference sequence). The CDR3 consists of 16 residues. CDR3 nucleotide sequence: TGTGCCAGCAGCCAAGATCTCCTAGCGGGTCTCTACGAGCAGTACTTC. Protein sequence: CASSQDLLAGLYEQYF.

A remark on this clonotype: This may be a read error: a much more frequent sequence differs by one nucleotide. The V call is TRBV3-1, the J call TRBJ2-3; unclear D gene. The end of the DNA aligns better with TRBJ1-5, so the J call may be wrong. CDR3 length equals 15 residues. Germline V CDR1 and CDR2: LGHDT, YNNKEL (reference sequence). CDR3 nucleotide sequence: TGTGCCAGCAGCCAAGACCACCACGACACAGATACGCAGCATTTT. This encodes CASSQDHHDTDTQHF.

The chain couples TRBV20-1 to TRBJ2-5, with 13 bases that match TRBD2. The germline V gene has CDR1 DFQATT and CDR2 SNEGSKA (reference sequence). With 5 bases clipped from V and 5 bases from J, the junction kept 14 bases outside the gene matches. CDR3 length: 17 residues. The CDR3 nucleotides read TGCAGTGCTTGGGCCCCTGGACTAGCGGGAGCCTCTGAGACCCAGTACTTC. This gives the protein CSAWAPGLAGASETQYF.

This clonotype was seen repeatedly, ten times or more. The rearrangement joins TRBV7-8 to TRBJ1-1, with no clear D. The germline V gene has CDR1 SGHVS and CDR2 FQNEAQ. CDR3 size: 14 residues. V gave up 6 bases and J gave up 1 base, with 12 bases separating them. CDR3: CASSPLKGNTEAFF. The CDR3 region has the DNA TGTGCCAGCAGTCCTTTGAAGGGGAACACTGAAGCTTTCTTT.

In DNA form, the CDR3 reads TGTGCCAGCAGTTTATACGGTAGTGGCACCGGGGAGCTGTTTTTT. It translates to CASSLYGSGTGELFF. The rearrangement links TRBV28 to TRBJ2-2; D ambiguous. Per the germline V gene, CDR1 is MDHEN and CDR2 is SYDVKM. V lost 1 base, J lost 4 bases, and 10 bases lay in between. The CDR3 is made up of 15 amino acids.

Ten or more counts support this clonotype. CDR3 residues: CASSKTRDRGRYEQYF. As DNA, the CDR3 is TGTGCCAGCAGCAAGACCCGAGACAGGGGGAGATACGAGCAGTACTTC. This chain uses TRBV7-8 with TRBJ2-7, with 9 nucleotides matching TRBD1. The trim removed 5 bases at V and 4 bases at J, leaving 12 bases unmatched. CDR3 length equals 16 residues. Per germline, CDR1 SGHVS and CDR2 FQNEAQ.

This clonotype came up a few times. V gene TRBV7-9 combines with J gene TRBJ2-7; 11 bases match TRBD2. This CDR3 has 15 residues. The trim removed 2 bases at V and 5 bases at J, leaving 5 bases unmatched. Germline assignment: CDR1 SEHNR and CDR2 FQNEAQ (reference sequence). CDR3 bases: TGTGCCAGCAGCTTAAGGATAGCGGGGGGGGACGAGCAGTACTTC. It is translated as CASSLRIAGGDEQYF.

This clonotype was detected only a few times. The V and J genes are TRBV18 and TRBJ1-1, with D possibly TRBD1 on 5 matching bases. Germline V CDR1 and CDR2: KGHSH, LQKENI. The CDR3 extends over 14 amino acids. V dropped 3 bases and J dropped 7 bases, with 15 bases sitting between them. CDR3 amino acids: CASSPDGTAFEAFF. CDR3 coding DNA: TGTGCCAGCTCACCGGACGGGACCGCTTTTGAAGCTTTCTTT.

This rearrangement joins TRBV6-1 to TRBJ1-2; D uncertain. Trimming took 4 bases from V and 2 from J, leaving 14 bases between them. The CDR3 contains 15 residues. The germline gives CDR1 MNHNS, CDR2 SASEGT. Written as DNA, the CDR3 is TGTGCCAGCAGTGCTGACGGGCGTACCAACTATGGCTACACCTTC. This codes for CASSADGRTNYGYTF.

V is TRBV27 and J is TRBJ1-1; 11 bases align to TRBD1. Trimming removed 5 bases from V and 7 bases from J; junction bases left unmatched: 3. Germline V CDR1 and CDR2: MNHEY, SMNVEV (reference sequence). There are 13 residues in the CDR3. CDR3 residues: CASSGQGALEAFF. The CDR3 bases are TGTGCCAGCAGTGGACAGGGGGCTCTTGAAGCTTTCTTT.

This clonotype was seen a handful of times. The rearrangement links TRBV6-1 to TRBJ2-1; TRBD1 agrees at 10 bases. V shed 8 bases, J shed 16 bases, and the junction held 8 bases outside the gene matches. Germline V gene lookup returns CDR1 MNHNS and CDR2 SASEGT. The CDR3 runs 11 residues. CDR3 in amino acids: CASGPRDRGFF. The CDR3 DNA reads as TGTGCCAGCGGGCCCCGGGACAGGGGTTTCTTC.